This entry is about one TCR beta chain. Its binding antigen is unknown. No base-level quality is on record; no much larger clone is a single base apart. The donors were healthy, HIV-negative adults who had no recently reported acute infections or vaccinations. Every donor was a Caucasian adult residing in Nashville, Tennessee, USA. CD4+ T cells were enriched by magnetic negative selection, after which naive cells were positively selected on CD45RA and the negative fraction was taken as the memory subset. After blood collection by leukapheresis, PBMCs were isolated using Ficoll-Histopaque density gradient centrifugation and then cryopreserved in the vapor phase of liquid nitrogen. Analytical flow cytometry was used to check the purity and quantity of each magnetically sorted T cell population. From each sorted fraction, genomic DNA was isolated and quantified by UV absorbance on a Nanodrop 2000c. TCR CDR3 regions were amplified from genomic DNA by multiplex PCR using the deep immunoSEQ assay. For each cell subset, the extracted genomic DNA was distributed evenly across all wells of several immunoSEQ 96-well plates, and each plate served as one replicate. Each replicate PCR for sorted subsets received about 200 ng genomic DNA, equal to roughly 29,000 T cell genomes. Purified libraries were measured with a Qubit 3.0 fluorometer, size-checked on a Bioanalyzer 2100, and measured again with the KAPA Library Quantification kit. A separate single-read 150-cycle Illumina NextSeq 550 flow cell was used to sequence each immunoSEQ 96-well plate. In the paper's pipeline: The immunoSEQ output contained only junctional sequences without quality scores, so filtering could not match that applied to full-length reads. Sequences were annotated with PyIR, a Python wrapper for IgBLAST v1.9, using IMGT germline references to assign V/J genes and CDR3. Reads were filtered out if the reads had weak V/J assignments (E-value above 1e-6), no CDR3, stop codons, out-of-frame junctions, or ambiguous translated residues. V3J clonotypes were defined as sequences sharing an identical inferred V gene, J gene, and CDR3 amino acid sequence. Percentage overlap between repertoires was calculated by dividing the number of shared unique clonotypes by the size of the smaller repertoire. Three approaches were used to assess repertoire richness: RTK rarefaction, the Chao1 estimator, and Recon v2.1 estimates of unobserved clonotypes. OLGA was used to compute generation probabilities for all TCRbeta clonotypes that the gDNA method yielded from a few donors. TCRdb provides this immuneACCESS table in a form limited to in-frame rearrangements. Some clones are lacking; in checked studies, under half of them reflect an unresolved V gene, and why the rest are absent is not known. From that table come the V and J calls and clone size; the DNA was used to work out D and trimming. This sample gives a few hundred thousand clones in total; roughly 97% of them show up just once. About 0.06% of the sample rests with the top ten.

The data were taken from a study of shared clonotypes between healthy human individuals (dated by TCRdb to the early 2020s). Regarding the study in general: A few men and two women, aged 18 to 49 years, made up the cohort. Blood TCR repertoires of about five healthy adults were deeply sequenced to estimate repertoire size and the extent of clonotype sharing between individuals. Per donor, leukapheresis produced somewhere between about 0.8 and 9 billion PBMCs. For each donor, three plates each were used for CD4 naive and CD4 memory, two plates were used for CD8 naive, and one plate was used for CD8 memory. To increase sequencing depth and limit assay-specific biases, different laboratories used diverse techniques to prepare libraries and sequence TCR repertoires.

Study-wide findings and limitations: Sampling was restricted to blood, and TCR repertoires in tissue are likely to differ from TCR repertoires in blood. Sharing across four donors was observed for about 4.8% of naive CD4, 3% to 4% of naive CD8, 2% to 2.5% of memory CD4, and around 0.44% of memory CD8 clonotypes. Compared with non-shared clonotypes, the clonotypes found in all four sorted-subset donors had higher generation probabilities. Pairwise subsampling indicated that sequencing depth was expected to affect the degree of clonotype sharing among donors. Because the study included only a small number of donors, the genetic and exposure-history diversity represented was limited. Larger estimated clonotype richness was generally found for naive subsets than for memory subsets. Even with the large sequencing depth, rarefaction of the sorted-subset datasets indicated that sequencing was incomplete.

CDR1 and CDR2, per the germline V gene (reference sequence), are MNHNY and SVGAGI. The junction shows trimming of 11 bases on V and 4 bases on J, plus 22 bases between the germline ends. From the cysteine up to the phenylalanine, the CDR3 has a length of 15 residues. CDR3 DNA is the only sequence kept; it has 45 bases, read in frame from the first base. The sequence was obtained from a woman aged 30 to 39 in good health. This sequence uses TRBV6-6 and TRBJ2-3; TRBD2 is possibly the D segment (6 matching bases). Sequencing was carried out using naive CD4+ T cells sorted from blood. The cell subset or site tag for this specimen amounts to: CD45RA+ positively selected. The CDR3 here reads CACRDSAFNADTQYF. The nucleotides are TGTGCCTGCCGGGACTCAGCATTCAACGCAGATACGCAGTATTTT.